This T cell receptor beta chain was profiled in a study of T cell repertoires in cytomegalovirus infection. About the research overall: Well-studied HLA-B-restricted CMV epitopes were used in the study alongside recently identified HLA-C-restricted ones.

This clonotype was detected a few times. Its antigen is unknown. Trimming took 7 bases from V and 5 from J, leaving 14 bases between them. Looked up from germline, CDR1 is SQVTM and CDR2 is ANQGSEA. The length of the CDR3 is 12 residues. The study, taken as a whole, reports: Clonotype analysis showed dominance of the ex vivo response by HLA-C-restricted CMV-specific TCR beta clonotypes.

Using its own MiXCR run on the reads, TCRdb lists one record per CDR3 protein. The repertoire holds 600,000 to 700,000 distinct CDR3 sequences, with about 33% as singletons. This receptor was identified in a human donor in good health (CMV status not recorded). Some clones in this sample may be carry-over from other donors' samples. The chain combines TRBV29-1 with TRBJ2-5, with D possibly matching TRBD2 (5 bases). Source: cultured PBMCs, taken from culture after CMV antigen stimulation. The CDR3 loop reads CSADKGVETQYF. CDR3 bases: TGCAGCGCCGATAAGGGAGTGGAGACCCAGTACTTC.